This is a list of T cell receptor beta chains from one sample in a study of cytomegalovirus exposure and HLA in healthy donors. The data were produced by immunoSEQ multiplex PCR, yet TCRdb's version contains in-frame clones alone and is incomplete. This sample carries some 140,000 clones, roughly four fifths of them seen once, and the ten largest clones take approximately 1.5%. The material sequenced was PBMCs. All receptors come from a young woman in good health and CMV-seronegative. CDR3s include the opening cysteine and the closing phenylalanine or tryptophan. A D gene is named only where the DNA matches it firmly. Clone size is not always given. Where it is, it says once, few, many or a class for expanded clones.

>-|TRBJ1-4|-|TRBV29-1
TGCAGCGTTAGGGGTAGTCTAGAAGAAAAACTGTTTTTT
CSVRGSLEEKLFF
>few|TRBJ1-4|TRBD1|TRBV2
TGTGCCAGCAGTGATAGGGGGACAGGAAAACTGTTTTTT
CASSDRGTGKLFF
>-|TRBJ2-6|TRBD1|TRBV2
TGTGCCAGCAGTGCTGGCACAGGGGGGTACTCTGGGGCCAACGTCCTGACTTTC
CASSAGTGGYSGANVLTF
>-|TRBJ2-7|TRBD2|TRBV7-2
TGTGCCAGCAGCTTAAAGCGGGGTAGCTCCTACGAGCAGTACTTC
CASSLKRGSSYEQYF
>few|TRBJ2-1|TRBD1|TRBV18
TGTGCCAGCTCACCCGGACAGGCCTCTCACGATGAGCAGTTCTTC
CASSPGQASHDEQFF
>-|TRBJ1-2|TRBD1|TRBV7-9
TGTGCCAGCAGCACCGAGGGGGCCTCTGGCTACACCTTC
CASSTEGASGYTF
>-|TRBJ2-1|TRBD2|TRBV10-3
TGTGCCACTAGCGGGGTCGCCTACAATGAGCAGTTCTTC
CATSGVAYNEQFF
>many|TRBJ1-2|-|TRBV27
TGTGCCAGCAGTTTATCGGCAGGGACAAGTGGCTACACCTTC
CASSLSAGTSGYTF
>-|TRBJ2-1|TRBD1|TRBV11-1
TGTGCCAGCAGCCCAAGACAGGGATACAATGAGCAGTTCTTC
CASSPRQGYNEQFF
>-|TRBJ2-7|TRBD1|TRBV27
TGTGCCAGCCAGACAGGGAAATCGAACGAGCAGTACTTC
CASQTGKSNEQYF
>-|TRBJ2-1|-|TRBV30
TGTGCCTGGAGTGTATGGGCCAGCACTGAGCAGTTCTTC
CAWSVWASTEQFF
>-|TRBJ1-3|TRBD1|TRBV18
TGTGCCAGCTCTCAAACGGGACAGAACTCTGGAAACACCATATATTTT
CASSQTGQNSGNTIYF
>-|TRBJ1-2|TRBD1|TRBV6-5
TGTGCCAGCAGTTTGCCGGGACAGGGTAACTATGGCTACACCTTC
CASSLPGQGNYGYTF
>-|TRBJ1-5|-|TRBV7-2
TGTGCCAGCAGCTTAGCCGTCGGGATTTATTCGTTGCAGCCCCAGCATTTT
CASSLAVGIYSLQPQHF
>-|TRBJ2-3|TRBD2|TRBV19
TGTGCCAGTAGTATAGAAGGAACTAGCGGGGGCCTTAGCACAGATACGCAGTATTTT
CASSIEGTSGGLSTDTQYF
>-|TRBJ2-2|TRBD1|TRBV11-2
TGTGCCAGCAGCCTTAGGGACAGGAACACCGGGGAGCTGTTTTTT
CASSLRDRNTGELFF
>-|TRBJ2-5|TRBD2|TRBV2
TGTGCGTCGAATCGGGCTAGCGGGGGGCGGGAGACCCAGTACTTC
CASNRASGGRETQYF
>-|TRBJ2-1|-|TRBV6-6
TGTGCCAGCACCCAGAATAATGAGCAGTTCTTC
CASTQNNEQFF
>-|TRBJ1-2|TRBD1|TRBV6-1
TGTGCCAGCAGGCCGGGACAGGCGCTCAACTATGGCTACACCTTC
CASRPGQALNYGYTF
>few|TRBJ2-2|TRBD2|TRBV6-6
TGTGCCAGCAGTCAAAGCGGGGCCCATGGCGGGGAGCTGTTTTTT
CASSQSGAHGGELFF
>-|TRBJ2-7|TRBD1|TRBV5-1
TGCGCCAGCAGCTTAAATCTGGGACAGGGGTTCTACGAGCAGTACTTC
CASSLNLGQGFYEQYF
>once|TRBJ2-3|TRBD2|TRBV7-3
TGTGCCAGCAGCACTAGCGGGGGGGGTGATACGCAGTATTTT
CASSTSGGGDTQYF
>-|TRBJ2-7|-|TRBV5-5
TGTGCCAGCAGCTTGGCTCAGGGGTCTTTCTACGAGCAGTACTTC
CASSLAQGSFYEQYF
>-|TRBJ1-6|-|TRBV29-1
TGCAGCGTTGGAACGCCAGGGATTCATTCACCCCTCCACTTT
CSVGTPGIHSPLHF
>-|TRBJ2-3|-|TRBV7-2
TGTGCCAGCAGCCTTACTCCCGTCAGCACAGATACGCAGTATTTT
CASSLTPVSTDTQYF
>-|TRBJ1-1|TRBD1|TRBV7-6
TGTGCCAGCAGCCCTTCGACAGGGATGAACACTGAAGCTTTCTTT
CASSPSTGMNTEAFF
>-|TRBJ1-5|-|TRBV5-1
TGCGCCAGCAGCTTGTATCCAGGTCAGCAGCCCCAGCATTTT
CASSLYPGQQPQHF
>-|TRBJ1-6|TRBD1|TRBV19
TGTGCCAGTAGGACAGGGGGCGAGGACATACATTCACCCCTCCACTTT
CASRTGGEDIHSPLHF
>-|TRBJ2-2|-|TRBV7-9
TGTGCCAGCAGCCAACAGGTGGCCGGGGAGCTGTTTTTT
CASSQQVAGELFF
>-|TRBJ1-2|-|TRBV6-5
TGTGCCAGCAGCTCGAGAAGAACCTATGGCTACACCTTC
CASSSRRTYGYTF
>-|TRBJ2-1|TRBD1|TRBV28
TGTGCCAGCCTTAGAGGGACAGGGGGCAATGAGCAGTTCTTC
CASLRGTGGNEQFF
>-|TRBJ1-1|TRBD1|TRBV4-1
TGCGCCAGCAGCCTACTCTCTTACGGAGGGGGCTTAACGAACACTGAAGCTTTCTTT
CASSLLSYGGGLTNTEAFF
>-|TRBJ2-7|TRBD1|TRBV5-1
TGCGCCAGCAGCTCGGGCCGACAGGGGGCCCTTAGGAACGAGCAGTACTTC
CASSSGRQGALRNEQYF
>-|TRBJ2-7|-|TRBV5-5
TGTGCCAGCAGCTTGGTGTCCGGGGGGCTCTCCTACGAGCAGTACTTC
CASSLVSGGLSYEQYF
>-|TRBJ2-7|-|TRBV2
TGTGCCAGCAGAGCTGACAGGTTGGGCTCCTACGAGCAGTACTTC
CASRADRLGSYEQYF
>once|TRBJ2-3|-|TRBV2
TGTGCCAGCGGGATCAGACAGAGCACAGATACGCAGTATTTT
CASGIRQSTDTQYF
>-|TRBJ2-2|TRBD2|TRBV10-1
TGCGCCAGCAGTTTGGGCAGCGGGGACACCGGGGAGCTGTTTTTT
CASSLGSGDTGELFF
>-|TRBJ1-5|-|TRBV19
TGTGCCAGTAGTAAAACAGGGAATCAGCCCCAGCATTTT
CASSKTGNQPQHF
>-|TRBJ2-5|TRBD2|TRBV2
TGTGCCAGCAGTGAAAACAAAGGACTAGCGGGGGGGCCGTACCAAGAGACCCAGTACTTC
CASSENKGLAGGPYQETQYF